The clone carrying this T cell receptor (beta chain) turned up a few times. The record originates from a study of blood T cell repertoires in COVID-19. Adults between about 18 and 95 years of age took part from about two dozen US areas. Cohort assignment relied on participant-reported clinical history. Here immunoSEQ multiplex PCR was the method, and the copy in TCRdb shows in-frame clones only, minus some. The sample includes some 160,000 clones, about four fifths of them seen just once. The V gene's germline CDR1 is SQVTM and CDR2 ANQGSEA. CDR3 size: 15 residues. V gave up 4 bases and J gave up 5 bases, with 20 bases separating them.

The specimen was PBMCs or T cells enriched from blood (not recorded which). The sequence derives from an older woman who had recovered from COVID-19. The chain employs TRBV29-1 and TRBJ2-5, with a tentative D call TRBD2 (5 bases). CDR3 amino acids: CSVGQAIGLGETQYF. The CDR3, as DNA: TGCAGCGTTGGGCAGGCAATTGGACTGGGGGAGACCCAGTACTTC.